The rows below give T cell receptor beta chains drawn from one sample of a study of shared clonotypes between healthy human individuals. TCRdb keeps only in-frame clones here, not all; method: immunoSEQ multiplex PCR. The table shows about 2 million clones, with 85% to 95% occurring only once. Specimen: naive CD8+ T cells sorted from blood. The receptors shown here come from a man aged 18 to 35 in good health. Both conserved end residues are part of each CDR3. Fields, in order: J gene, V gene, CDR3 protein.

>TRBJ2-3|TRBV10-3
CAISVPPGGSDTQYF
>TRBJ2-5|TRBV5-1
CASSSGEGQETQYF
>TRBJ1-2|TRBV6-5
CAIMEAKNYGYTF
>TRBJ1-2|TRBV27
CASSLIQGNYGYTF
>TRBJ2-3|TRBV6-5
CASSREVGGDTQYF
>TRBJ2-7|TRBV4-3
CASSPGTGEYEQYF
>TRBJ1-4|TRBV30
CAWSVWDSEKLFF
>TRBJ2-4|TRBV1
CTSSHILGSPLAKNIQYF
>TRBJ2-1|TRBV27
CASSLLTSGAYNEQFF
>TRBJ2-7|TRBV4-1
CASAPAGNYEQYF
>TRBJ2-7|TRBV6-5
CASNPLGTAEQYF
>TRBJ2-1|TRBV27
CASSFWTSGSSYNEQFF
>TRBJ2-7|TRBV6-6
CAVTDSSYEQYF
>TRBJ2-7|TRBV19
CASSEGHSSSYEQYF
>TRBJ1-1|TRBV9
CASSVVAGTALNTEAFF
>TRBJ2-7|TRBV5-1
CASSPTGGNEQYF
>TRBJ2-1|TRBV6-5
CASSYGTSAHNEQFF
>TRBJ2-7|TRBV4-3
CASSQGVGLNYEQYF
>TRBJ2-5|TRBV11-2
CASLSDHTTAQETQYF
>TRBJ2-3|TRBV5-1
CASSLVRLDTQYF
>TRBJ2-5|TRBV5-1
CASSLESQGAGETQYF
>TRBJ2-7|TRBV6-5
CASSFAGTGSHEQYF
>TRBJ2-1|TRBV27
CASSFSRGREQFF
>TRBJ2-7|TRBV4-1
CASSQDGAGGYEQYF
>TRBJ2-7|TRBV2
CASRVSVDEQYF